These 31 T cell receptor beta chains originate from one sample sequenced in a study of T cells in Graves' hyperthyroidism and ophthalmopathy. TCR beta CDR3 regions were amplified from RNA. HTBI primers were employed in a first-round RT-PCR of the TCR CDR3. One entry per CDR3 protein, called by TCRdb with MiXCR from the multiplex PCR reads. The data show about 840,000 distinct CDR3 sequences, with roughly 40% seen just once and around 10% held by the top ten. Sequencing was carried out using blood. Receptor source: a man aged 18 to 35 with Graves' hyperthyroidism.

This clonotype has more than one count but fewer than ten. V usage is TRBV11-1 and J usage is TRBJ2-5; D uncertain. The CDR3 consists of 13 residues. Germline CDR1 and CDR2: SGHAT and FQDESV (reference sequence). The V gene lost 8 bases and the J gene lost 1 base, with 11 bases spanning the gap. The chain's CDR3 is CASGYMGQETQYF. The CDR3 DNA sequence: TGTGCCAGCGGTTACATGGGCCAAGAGACCCAGTACTTC. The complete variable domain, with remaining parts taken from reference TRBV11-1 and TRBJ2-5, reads EAEVAQSPRYKITEKSQAVAFWCDPISGHATLYWYRQILGQGPELLVQFQDESVVDDSQLPKDRFSAERLKGVDSTLKIQPAELGDSAMYLCASGYMGQETQYFGPGTRLLVL.

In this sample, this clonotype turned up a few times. The CDR3 DNA reads TGTGCCAGCTCGGAGGGGGAGGCTCAGCCCCAGCATTTT. It is translated as CASSEGEAQPQHF. The genes are TRBV6-1 and TRBJ1-5; a possible D gene is TRBD1 (6 bases). Between the trimmed V and J ends, which lost 8 bases and 6 bases, there was a span of 14 bases. This CDR3 contains 13 residues. Germline values: CDR1 MNHNS, CDR2 SASEGT.

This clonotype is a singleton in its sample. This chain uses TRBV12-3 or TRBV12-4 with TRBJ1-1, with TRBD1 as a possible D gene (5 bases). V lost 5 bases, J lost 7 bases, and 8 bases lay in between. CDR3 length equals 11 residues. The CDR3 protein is CASSAQGEAFF. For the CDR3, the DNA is TGTGCCAGCAGTGCCCAGGGTGAAGCTTTCTTT.

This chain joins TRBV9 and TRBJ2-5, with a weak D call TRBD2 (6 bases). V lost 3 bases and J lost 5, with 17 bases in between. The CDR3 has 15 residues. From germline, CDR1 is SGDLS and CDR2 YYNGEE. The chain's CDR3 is CASSGERVGGETQYF. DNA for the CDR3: TGTGCCAGCAGCGGGGAACGGGTCGGAGGGGAGACCCAGTACTTC.

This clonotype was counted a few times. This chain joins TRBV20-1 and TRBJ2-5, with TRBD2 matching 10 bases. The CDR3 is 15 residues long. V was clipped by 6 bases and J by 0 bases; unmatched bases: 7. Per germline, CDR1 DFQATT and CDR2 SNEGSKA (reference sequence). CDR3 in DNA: TGCAGTGCCCTCGGACTAGCGGACAACCAAGAGACCCAGTACTTC. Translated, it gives CSALGLADNQETQYF.

DNA for the CDR3: TGTGCCAGCAGCTCCCCCGGGACCCTAGACTCCTACGAGCAGTACTTC. This gives the protein CASSSPGTLDSYEQYF. V gene TRBV11-2 combines with J gene TRBJ2-7; the D call may be TRBD1 or TRBD2 (5 bases each). The V end was cut by 4 bases, the J end by 0 bases, with 16 bases between. The germline V gene has CDR1 SGHAT and CDR2 FQNNGV. The CDR3 loop spans 16 amino acids.

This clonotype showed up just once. CDR3 protein: CASFEKGTGVEKLFF. CDR3 nucleotide sequence: TGTGCCAGCTTCGAAAAAGGGACAGGGGTTGAAAAACTGTTTTTT. This chain uses TRBV7-9 with TRBJ1-4; 10 positions match TRBD1. Per germline, CDR1 SEHNR and CDR2 FQNEAQ (reference sequence). This CDR3 has 15 amino acids. After removal of 8 bases from V and 7 bases from J, the junction contained 10 bases not matched to a gene.

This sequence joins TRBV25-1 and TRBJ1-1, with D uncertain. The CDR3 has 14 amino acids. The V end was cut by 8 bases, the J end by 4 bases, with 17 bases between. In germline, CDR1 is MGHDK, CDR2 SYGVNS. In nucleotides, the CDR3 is TGTGCCAGCCGGGCGGTGTTTTCGGGCACTGAAGCTTTCTTT. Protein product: CASRAVFSGTEAFF.

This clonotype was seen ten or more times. The CDR3 reads CASSEDRVDQPQHF. The CDR3 bases are TGCGCCAGCAGTGAGGACAGGGTCGATCAGCCCCAGCATTTT. This chain joins TRBV10-2 and TRBJ1-5, with 7 bases lining up with TRBD1. The germline gives CDR1 WSHSY, CDR2 SAAADI. V dropped 2 bases and J dropped 5; count of bases not matched to a gene: 3. The CDR3 spans 14 residues.

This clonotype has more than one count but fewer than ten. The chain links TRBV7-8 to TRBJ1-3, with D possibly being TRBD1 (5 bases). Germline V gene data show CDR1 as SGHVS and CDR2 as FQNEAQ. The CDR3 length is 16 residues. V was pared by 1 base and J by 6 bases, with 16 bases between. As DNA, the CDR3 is TGTGCCAGCAGCTTAGTCGGGGGGGTACTTGCAAACACCATATATTTT. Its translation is CASSLVGGVLANTIYF.

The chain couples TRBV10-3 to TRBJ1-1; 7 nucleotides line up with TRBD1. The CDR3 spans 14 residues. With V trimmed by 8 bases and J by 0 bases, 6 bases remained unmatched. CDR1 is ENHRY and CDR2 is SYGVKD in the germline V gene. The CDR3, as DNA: TGTGCCATCTCGGGACAGAATCTGAACACTGAAGCTTTCTTT. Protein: CAISGQNLNTEAFF.

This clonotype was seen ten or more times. The CDR3 loop is CSVETGGPGEQYF. For the CDR3, the DNA is TGCAGCGTTGAGACGGGGGGGCCGGGGGAGCAGTACTTC. This sequence joins TRBV29-1 and TRBJ2-7, with 8 bases lining up with TRBD2. The CDR3 totals 13 residues. The trim removed 3 bases at V and 7 bases at J, leaving 8 bases unmatched. CDR1 is SQVTM, CDR2 ANQGSEA, per germline.

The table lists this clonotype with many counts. Here the CDR3 DNA reads TGTGCCAGCAGAGCAACTAGCGGGGGGGAAGAGACCCAGTACTTC. It yields the protein CASRATSGGEETQYF. This rearrangement joins TRBV2 to TRBJ2-5, with 13 bases that match TRBD2. The CDR3 totals 15 residues. Germline loops: CDR1 SNHLY, CDR2 FYNNEI. The J segment lost 3 bases and the V segment lost 6 bases, leaving 4 bases of the junction unmatched.

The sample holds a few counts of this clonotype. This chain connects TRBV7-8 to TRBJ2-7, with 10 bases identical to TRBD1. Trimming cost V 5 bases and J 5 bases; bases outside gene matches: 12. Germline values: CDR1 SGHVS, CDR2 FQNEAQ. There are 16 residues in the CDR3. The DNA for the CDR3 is TGTGCCAGCAGCGACTTTTTGGGACAGGGGATGAACGAGCAGTACTTC. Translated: CASSDFLGQGMNEQYF.

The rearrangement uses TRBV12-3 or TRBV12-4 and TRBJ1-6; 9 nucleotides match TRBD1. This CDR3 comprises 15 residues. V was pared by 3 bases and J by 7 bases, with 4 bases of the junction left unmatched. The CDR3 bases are TGTGCCAGCAGTTTTTGGGACAGGGCAAATTCACCCCTCCACTTT. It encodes CASSFWDRANSPLHF.

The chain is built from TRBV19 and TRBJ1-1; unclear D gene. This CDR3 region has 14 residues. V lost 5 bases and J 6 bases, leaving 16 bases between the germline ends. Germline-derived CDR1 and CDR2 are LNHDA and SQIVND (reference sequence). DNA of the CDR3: TGTGCCAGTAGTTTAGGCCGGCCTAGGGCTGAAGCTTTCTTT. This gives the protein CASSLGRPRAEAFF.

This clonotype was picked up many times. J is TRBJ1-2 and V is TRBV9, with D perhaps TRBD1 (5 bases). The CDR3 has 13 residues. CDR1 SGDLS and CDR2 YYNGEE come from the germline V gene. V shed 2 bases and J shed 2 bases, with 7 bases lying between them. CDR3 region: CASSVEGNYGYTF. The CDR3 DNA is TGTGCCAGCAGCGTCGAGGGGAACTATGGCTACACCTTC. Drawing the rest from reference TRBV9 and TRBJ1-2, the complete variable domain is DSGVTQTPKHLITATGQRVTLRCSPRSGDLSVYWYQQSLDQGLQFLIQYYNGEERAKGNILERFSAQQFPDLHSELNLSSLELGDSALYFCASSVEGNYGYTFGSGTRLTVV.

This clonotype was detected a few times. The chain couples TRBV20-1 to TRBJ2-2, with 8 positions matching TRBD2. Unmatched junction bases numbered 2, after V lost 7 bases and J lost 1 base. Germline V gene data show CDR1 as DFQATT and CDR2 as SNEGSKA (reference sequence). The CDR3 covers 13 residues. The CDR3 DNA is TGCAGTGTGCGGGGGGAGAACACCGGGGAGCTGTTTTTT. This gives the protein CSVRGENTGELFF.

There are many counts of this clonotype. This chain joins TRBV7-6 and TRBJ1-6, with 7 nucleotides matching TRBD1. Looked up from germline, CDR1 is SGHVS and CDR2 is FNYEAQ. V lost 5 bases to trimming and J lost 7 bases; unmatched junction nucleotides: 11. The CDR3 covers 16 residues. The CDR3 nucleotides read TGTGCCAGCAGCAGAGACCGGGACAGATGGAATTCACCCCTCCACTTT. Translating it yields CASSRDRDRWNSPLHF. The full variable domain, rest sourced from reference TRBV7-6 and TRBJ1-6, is GAGVSQSPRYKVTKRGQDVALRCDPISGHVSLYWYRQALGQGPEFLTYFNYEAQQDKSGLPNDRFSAERPEGSISTLTIQRTEQRDSAMYRCASSRDRDRWNSPLHFGNGTRLTVT.

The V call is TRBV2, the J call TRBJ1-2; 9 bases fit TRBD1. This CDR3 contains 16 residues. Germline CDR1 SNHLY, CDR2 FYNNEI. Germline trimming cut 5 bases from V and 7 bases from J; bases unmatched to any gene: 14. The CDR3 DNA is TGTGCCAGCAGTTACTCCATGACAGGGGGTGTACTTGGCTACACCTTC. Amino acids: CASSYSMTGGVLGYTF.

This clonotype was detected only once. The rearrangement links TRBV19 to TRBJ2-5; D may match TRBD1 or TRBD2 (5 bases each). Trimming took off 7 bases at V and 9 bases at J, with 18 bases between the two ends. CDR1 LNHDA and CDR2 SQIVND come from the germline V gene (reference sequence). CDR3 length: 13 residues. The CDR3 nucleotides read TGTGCCAGTAATCAGGGACGAGAGCAGCCCCAGTACTTC. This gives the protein CASNQGREQPQYF.

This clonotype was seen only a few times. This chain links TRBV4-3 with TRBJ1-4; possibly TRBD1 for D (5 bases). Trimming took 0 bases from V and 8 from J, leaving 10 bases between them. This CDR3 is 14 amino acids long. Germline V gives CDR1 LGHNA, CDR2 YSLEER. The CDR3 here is CASSQEGTTEKLFF. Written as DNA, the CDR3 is TGCGCCAGCAGCCAAGAAGGGACTACCGAAAAACTGTTTTTT.

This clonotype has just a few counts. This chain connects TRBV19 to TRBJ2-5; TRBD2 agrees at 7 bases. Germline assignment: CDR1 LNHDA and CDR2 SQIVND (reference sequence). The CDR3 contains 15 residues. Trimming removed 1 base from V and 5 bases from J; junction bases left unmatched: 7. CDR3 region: CASSIAGGTRETQYF. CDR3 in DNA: TGTGCCAGTAGTATAGCGGGAGGAACACGGGAGACCCAGTACTTC.

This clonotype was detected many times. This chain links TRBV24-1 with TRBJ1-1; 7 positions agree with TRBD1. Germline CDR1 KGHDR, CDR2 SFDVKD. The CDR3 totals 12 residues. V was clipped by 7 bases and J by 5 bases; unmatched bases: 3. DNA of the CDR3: TGTGCCACCAGGTCAGGGGGAACTGAAGCTTTCTTT. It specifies CATRSGGTEAFF.

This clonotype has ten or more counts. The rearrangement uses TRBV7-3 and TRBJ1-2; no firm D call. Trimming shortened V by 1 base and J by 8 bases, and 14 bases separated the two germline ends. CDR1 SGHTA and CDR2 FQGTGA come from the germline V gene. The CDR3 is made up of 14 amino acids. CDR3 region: CASSLNGINGGYTF. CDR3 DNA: TGTGCCAGCAGCTTAAATGGTATAAACGGGGGCTACACCTTC.

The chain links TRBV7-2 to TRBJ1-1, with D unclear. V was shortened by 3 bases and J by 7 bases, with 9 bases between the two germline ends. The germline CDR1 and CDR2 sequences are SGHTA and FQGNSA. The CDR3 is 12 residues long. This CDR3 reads CASSFHSNEAFF. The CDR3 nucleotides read TGTGCCAGCAGCTTTCATAGTAATGAAGCTTTCTTT.

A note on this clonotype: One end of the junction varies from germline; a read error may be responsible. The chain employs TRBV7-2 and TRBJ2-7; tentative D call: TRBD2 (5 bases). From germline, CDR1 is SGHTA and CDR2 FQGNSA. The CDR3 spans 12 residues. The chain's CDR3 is CASSLAWEEQYF. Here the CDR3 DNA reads TGCGCCAGCAGCTTGGCCTGGGAGGAGCAGTACTTC.

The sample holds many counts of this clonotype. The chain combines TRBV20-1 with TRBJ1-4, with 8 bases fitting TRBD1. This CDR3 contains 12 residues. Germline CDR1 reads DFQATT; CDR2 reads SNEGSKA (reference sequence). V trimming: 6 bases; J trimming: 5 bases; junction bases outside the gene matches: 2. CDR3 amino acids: CSAQGENEKLFF. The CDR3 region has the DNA TGCAGTGCACAGGGGGAGAATGAAAAACTGTTTTTT.

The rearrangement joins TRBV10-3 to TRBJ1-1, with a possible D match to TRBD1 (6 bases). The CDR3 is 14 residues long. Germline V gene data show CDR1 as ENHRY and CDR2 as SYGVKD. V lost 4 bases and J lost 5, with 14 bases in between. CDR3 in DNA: TGTGCCATCAGTGGGGAAGGGGGAGAAACTGAAGCTTTCTTT. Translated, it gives CAISGEGGETEAFF.

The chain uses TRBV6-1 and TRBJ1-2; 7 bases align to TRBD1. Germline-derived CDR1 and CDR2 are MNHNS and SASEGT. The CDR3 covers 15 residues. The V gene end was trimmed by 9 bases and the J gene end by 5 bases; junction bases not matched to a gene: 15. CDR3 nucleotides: TGTGCCAGTCGTGAAAGACAGGGCGCACCTTATGGCTACACCTTC. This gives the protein CASRERQGAPYGYTF.

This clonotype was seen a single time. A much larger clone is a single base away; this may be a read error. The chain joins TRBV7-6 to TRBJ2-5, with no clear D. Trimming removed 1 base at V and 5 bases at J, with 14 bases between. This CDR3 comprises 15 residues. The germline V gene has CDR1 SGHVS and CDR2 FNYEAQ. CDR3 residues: CASSLVTAVLETQYF. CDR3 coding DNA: TGTGCCAGCAGCTTAGTAACCGCCGTATTGGAGACCCAGTACTTC.